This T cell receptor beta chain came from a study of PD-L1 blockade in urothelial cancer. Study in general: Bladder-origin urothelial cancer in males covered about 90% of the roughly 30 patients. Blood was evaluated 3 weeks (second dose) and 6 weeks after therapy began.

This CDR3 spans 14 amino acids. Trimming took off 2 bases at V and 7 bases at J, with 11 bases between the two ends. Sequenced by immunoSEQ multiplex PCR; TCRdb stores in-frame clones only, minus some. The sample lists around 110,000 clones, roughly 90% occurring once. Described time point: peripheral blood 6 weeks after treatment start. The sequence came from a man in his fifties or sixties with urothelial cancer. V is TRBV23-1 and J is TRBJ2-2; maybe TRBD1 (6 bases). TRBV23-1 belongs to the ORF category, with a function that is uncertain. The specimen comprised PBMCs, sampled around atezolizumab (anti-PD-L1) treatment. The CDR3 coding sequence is TGCGCCAGCAGTCAAGCAACAGGGAGCGGGGAGCTGTTTTTT. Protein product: CASSQATGSGELFF.